This T cell receptor beta chain was sequenced in a study of identical twins. General study results and limits: Carriage of fewer insertions was seen in abundant cord blood beta clonotypes, whereas memory repertoires showed none. Zero-insertion analyses could be partly confounded by invariant MAIT and iNKT cells.

With regard to this clonotype: Its antigen remains unknown.

The CDR3 has 14 amino acids. The germline V gene encodes CDR1 SGHRS and CDR2 YFSETQ. The V gene lost 1 base and the J gene lost 3 bases, with 11 bases spanning the gap. Healthy Caucasian individuals made up all the donors. Template switching added a universal primer site, and cDNA bore unique molecular identifiers. From the 5' RACE reads, TCRdb called clonotypes with MiXCR, one entry per CDR3 protein. The data hold 1.5 million to 2 million distinct CDR3 sequences, with 32% observed a single time. This sequence originates from a newborn girl in good health. The sample was cord blood. V and J are TRBV5-1 and TRBJ2-7, with a possible D match to TRBD1 (6 bases). The CDR3 DNA follows: TGCGCCAGCAGCTTGTTACCGGGACACTACGAGCAGTACTTC. It specifies CASSLLPGHYEQYF.